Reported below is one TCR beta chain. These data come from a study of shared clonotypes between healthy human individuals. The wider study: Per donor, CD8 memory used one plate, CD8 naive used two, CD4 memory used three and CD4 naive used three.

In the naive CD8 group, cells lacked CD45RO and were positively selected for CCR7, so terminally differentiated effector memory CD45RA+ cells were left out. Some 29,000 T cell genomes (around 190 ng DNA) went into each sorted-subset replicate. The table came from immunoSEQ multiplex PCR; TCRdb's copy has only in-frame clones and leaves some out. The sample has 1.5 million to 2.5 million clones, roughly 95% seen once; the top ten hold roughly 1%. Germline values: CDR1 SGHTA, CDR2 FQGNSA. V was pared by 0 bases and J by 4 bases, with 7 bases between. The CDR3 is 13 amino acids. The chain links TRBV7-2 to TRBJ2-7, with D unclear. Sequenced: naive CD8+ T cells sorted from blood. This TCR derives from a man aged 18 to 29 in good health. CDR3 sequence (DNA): TGTGCCAGCAGCTTAGCGGACGGATACGAGCAGTACTTC. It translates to CASSLADGYEQYF.